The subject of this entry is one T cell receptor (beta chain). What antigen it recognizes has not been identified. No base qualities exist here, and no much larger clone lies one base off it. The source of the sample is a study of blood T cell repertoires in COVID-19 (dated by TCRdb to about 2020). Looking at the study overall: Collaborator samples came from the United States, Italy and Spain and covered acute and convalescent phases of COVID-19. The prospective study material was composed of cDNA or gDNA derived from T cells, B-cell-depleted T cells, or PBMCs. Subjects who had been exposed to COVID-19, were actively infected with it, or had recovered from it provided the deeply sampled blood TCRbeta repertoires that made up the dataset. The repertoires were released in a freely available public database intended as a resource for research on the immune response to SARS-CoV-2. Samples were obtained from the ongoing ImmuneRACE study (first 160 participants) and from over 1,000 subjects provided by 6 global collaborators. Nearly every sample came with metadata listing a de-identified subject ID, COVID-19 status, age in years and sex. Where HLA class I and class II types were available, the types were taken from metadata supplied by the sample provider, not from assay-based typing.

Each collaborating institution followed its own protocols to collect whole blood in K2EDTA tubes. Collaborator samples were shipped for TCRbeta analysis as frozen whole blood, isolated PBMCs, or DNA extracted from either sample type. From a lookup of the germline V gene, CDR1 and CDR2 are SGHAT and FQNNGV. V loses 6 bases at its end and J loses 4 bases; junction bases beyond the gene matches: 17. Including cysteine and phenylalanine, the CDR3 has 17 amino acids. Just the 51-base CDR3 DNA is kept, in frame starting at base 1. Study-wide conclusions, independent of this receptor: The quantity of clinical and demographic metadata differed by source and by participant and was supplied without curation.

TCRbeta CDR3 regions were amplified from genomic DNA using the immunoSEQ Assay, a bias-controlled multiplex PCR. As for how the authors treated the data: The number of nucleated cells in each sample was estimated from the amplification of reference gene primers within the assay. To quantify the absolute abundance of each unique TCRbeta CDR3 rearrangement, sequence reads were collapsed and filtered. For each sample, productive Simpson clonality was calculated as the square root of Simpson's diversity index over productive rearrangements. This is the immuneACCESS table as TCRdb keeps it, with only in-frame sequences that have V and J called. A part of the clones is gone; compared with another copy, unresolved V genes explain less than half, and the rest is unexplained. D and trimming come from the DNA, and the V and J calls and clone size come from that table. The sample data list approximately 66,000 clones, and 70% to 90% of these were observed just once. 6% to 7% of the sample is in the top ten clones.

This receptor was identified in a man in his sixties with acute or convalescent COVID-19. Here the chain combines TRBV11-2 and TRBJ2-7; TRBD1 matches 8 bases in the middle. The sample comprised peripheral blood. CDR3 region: CASRQTSDRGTRYEQYF. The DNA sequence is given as TGTGCCAGCAGACAGACATCCGACAGGGGTACGAGGTACGAGCAGTACTTC. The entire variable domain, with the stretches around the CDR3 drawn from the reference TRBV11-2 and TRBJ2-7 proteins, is EAGVAQSPRYKIIEKRQSVAFWCNPISGHATLYWYQQILGQGPKLLIQFQNNGVVDDSQLPKDRFSAERLKGVDSTLKIQPAKLEDSAVYLCASRQTSDRGTRYEQYFGPGTRLTVT.